The rows below give T cell receptor beta chains drawn from one sample of a study of blood T cells in healthy people across ages. TCRdb ran MiXCR on the 5' RACE reads and lists one entry per CDR3 protein. Of around 940,000 distinct CDR3 sequences in the sample, roughly 50% were seen once. The sample taken for sequencing was blood. These receptors originate from a woman aged 55-69 years in good health. CDR3s include the opening cysteine and the closing phenylalanine or tryptophan.

TRBV7-2	TRBJ2-7	CASSFYVYEQYF
TRBV29-1	TRBJ1-4	CSASGGSNEKLFF
TRBV20-1	TRBJ1-5	CAIKGQGYQPQHF
TRBV28	TRBJ2-7	CASTPRGRGSYEQYF
TRBV10-3	TRBJ2-3	CAINGLAGADTQYF
TRBV5-5	TRBJ2-2	CASSSRDSLTGELFF
TRBV5-4	TRBJ2-1	CASSSIGQYNEQFF
TRBV11-2	TRBJ2-6	CASSLVWGSGANVLTF
TRBV13	TRBJ2-4	CASSSPRSWEQYF
TRBV5-1	TRBJ2-1	CASSPGVEQFF
TRBV29-1	TRBJ1-2	CSVAVGGDGYTF
TRBV20-1	TRBJ2-5	CSAPDRAQETQYF
TRBV6-1	TRBJ1-4	CASSDRWTGNFANEKLFF
TRBV4-3	TRBJ2-7	CASSQAIAGVGEQYF
TRBV6-6	TRBJ2-7	CASSYLSGVYEQYF
TRBV5-6	TRBJ2-5	CASSFGGRAIQETQYF
TRBV20-1	TRBJ2-6	CSLDRSSGANVLTF
TRBV6-2/TRBV6-3	TRBJ2-1	CASSYVGTSQFF
TRBV29-1	TRBJ2-3	CSVELRGTQYF
TRBV12-3/TRBV12-4	TRBJ2-7	CASAGGWHEQYF
TRBV11-2	TRBJ2-7	CASSLVAGGPREQYF
TRBV15	TRBJ2-7	CATSTGYYEQYF
TRBV5-1	TRBJ1-5	CASSPGGTDNQPQHF
TRBV7-9	-	CASSYGAGEVAKNIQYF
TRBV20-1	TRBJ2-7	CSARVLAGGYEQYF
TRBV27	TRBJ2-7	CACSFGTLSYEQYF
TRBV20-1	TRBJ2-7	CSARRLAGIVSYF
TRBV27	TRBJ1-5	CASSPGTGAPSNQPQHF
TRBV7-2	TRBJ2-5	CASSLKGAPRSQYF
TRBV3-1	TRBJ1-1	CASSQGQGLNTEAFF
TRBV28	TRBJ2-2	CASKWSAWGDTGELFF
TRBV21-1	TRBJ2-7	CASLQGALYLPYF
TRBV14	TRBJ2-1	CASSLTTIKQFF
TRBV5-4	TRBJ2-5	CASSAGRQETQYF
TRBV4-2	-	CASSPRAAGSPETQYF
TRBV15	TRBJ2-7	CATSRDHPGQGGDEQYF
TRBV5-1	TRBJ2-7	CASSGTSGTYSYEQYF
TRBV24-1	TRBJ2-3	CATSDPKTVTDTQYF
TRBV7-9	TRBJ2-7	CASSPWDPLVYEQYF
TRBV6-5	TRBJ1-1	CASSLAGDLVFF
TRBV7-2	TRBJ1-2	CASSLGTSYGYTF
TRBV6-2/TRBV6-3	TRBJ2-7	CASRNNRDFYEQYF
TRBV30	TRBJ1-2	CAWSGIGQYGYTF
TRBV4-2	TRBJ1-5	CASGQGAGRGAQPQHF
TRBV3-1	TRBJ2-7	CASSQEMWVADTQYF
TRBV30	TRBJ1-2	CAWIKGDYGYTF
TRBV7-8	TRBJ1-5	CASSLESGRGGRQPQHF
TRBV7-2	TRBJ1-2	CASSSYREPNYGYTF
TRBV29-1	TRBJ2-5	CSVGLQLGETQYF
TRBV6-1	TRBJ2-7	CASSESARSPYEQYF
TRBV7-9	TRBJ1-5	CASSLEGTSASVNQPQHF
TRBV29-1	TRBJ2-3	CSAGGGDTQYF
TRBV27	TRBJ2-5	CASSLSAGRQETQYF
TRBV4-1	TRBJ2-1	CASSQKGRGQFF
TRBV29-1	-	CSSRGGSSYNEQYF
TRBV27	TRBJ2-3	CVSSTGTRSTDTQYF
TRBV2	TRBJ2-7	CASRPQGTIYEQYF